Listed below are T cell receptor beta chains from one sample, sequenced in a study of shared clonotypes between healthy human individuals. The assay was immunoSEQ multiplex PCR, and TCRdb's table has in-frame clones only and misses some. The sample yields about 1 million clones, about 80% seen once. Material: memory CD4+ T cells sorted from blood. These receptors all come from a man younger than 30 in good health. CDR3s include the opening cysteine and the closing phenylalanine or tryptophan.

V gene	J gene	CDR3 protein
TRBV14	TRBJ1-5	CASSQDRGQPQHF
TRBV25-1	TRBJ2-7	CASRLGGGSYEQYF
TRBV4-1	TRBJ2-7	CASSQGRGTYEQYF
TRBV11-2	TRBJ2-4	CASSLEPGVNIQYF
TRBV5-1	TRBJ2-3	CASSFNGRSTDTQYF
TRBV7-8	TRBJ2-2	CASSQDTHDRGRNTGELFF
TRBV18	TRBJ2-3	CASSPDHLRTDTQYF
TRBV19	TRBJ2-5	CASSYGPEGKTQYF
TRBV4-1	TRBJ1-2	CASSQVGRREGGYTF
TRBV7-2	TRBJ1-2	CASSDIQGAYGYTF
TRBV5-1	TRBJ1-2	CASSLSGGPRGYTF
TRBV7-2	TRBJ1-5	CASSLEPNSNQPQHF
TRBV18	TRBJ2-2	CASSPLQLQNTGELFF
TRBV29-1	TRBJ1-5	CSVEWQEGQPQHF
TRBV12-5	TRBJ1-1	CASGLQENTEAFF
TRBV7-6	TRBJ2-1	CASSSKIRDRETYNEQFF
TRBV2	TRBJ1-1	CASSEAIGGGTNTEAFF
TRBV7-2	TRBJ2-1	CASSLATGNNEQFF
TRBV9	TRBJ2-6	CASSSATPKGANVLTF
TRBV28	TRBJ2-2	CASSLNHRGLYTGELFF
TRBV18	TRBJ2-7	CASSPPTVDEQYF
TRBV6-1	TRBJ2-1	CASSEALGYNEQFF
TRBV28	TRBJ2-2	CASSRGGTGELFF
TRBV13	TRBJ2-2	CASSSTTGISSGELFF
TRBV25-1	TRBJ2-1	CASRVQRGGNEQFF
TRBV6-1	TRBJ2-3	CATATGSRTDTQYF
TRBV11-2	TRBJ2-6	CASSLVLDSLGANVLTF
TRBV7-7	TRBJ2-3	CASSSGVESDTQYF
TRBV11-2	TRBJ2-2	CASSPLQGGELFF
TRBV19	TRBJ2-5	CASREGLAGGIKETQYF
TRBV5-1	TRBJ2-6	CASRLTGSGANVLTF
TRBV18	TRBJ2-5	CASRLAQETQYF
TRBV5-5	TRBJ1-3	CASSPRDRGPQAGNTIYF
TRBV9	TRBJ2-5	CASSVIDQETQYF
TRBV7-7	TRBJ2-2	CASSQRGSGELFF
TRBV6-4	TRBJ1-6	CASSLVGGQYPLHF
TRBV7-3	TRBJ2-5	CASSFNGGAQETQYF
TRBV28	TRBJ2-7	CASSLSLYNEQYF
TRBV9	TRBJ2-7	CASSAQGAIGEQYF
TRBV5-4	TRBJ2-3	CASSLGESVSDTQYF
TRBV18	TRBJ2-5	CASSPPIGGEQETQYF
TRBV15	TRBJ1-4	CATTRGQGEKLFF
TRBV19	TRBJ2-1	CASRNGLAASYNEQFF
TRBV28	TRBJ1-5	CASLAPTGTNQPQHF
TRBV19	TRBJ2-4	CASSIDIAKNIQYF